This T cell receptor beta chain appears in the sequencing data of a study of blood T cells in healthy people across ages. Germline CDR1 reads MNHNS; CDR2 reads SASEGT. The CDR3 spans 13 residues. Unmatched junction bases numbered 3, after V lost 4 bases and J lost 5 bases. Sample-barcoded 5' priming and a J-beta primer mix drove a second PCR of roughly 6 to 12 cycles. TCRdb re-called the 5' RACE reads through MiXCR, storing one row per CDR3 protein. Among 780,000 or so distinct CDR3 sequences listed, 40% to 65% were seen once. The sequencing input was blood. The sequence was collected from a man older than 75 in good health. This chain links TRBV6-1 with TRBJ1-2; TRBD1 matches 8 bases. The CDR3 reads CASSGGQGYGYTF. The CDR3 nucleotides are TGTGCCAGCAGTGGAGGACAGGGTTATGGCTACACCTTC.